The next 27 T cell receptor beta chains were all read from a single sample in a study of T cells in Graves' hyperthyroidism and ophthalmopathy. It was RNA transcripts that yielded the amplified TCR beta CDR3 regions. First-round RT-PCR of the TCR CDR3 relied on the HTBI primer set. TCRdb re-called the multiplex PCR reads through MiXCR, storing one row per CDR3 protein. The sample includes about 610,000 distinct CDR3 sequences, roughly 14% seen only once; the top ten take 4% to 5.5%. The specimen was blood. The receptors were sampled from a woman in her forties with Graves' ophthalmopathy.

The gene calls are TRBV20-1 and TRBJ2-6; D gene unclear. Germline V gene lookup returns CDR1 DFQATT and CDR2 SNEGSKA (reference sequence). The CDR3 extends over 14 amino acids. V lost 3 bases, J lost 4 bases, and 10 bases lay in between. The CDR3 is CSASKGSGANVLTF. The CDR3 DNA reads TGCAGTGCTAGTAAAGGTAGCGGGGCCAACGTCCTGACTTTC.

This clonotype came up many times. The chain is built from TRBV28 and TRBJ2-7, with 11 bases that match TRBD2. Germline assignment: CDR1 MDHEN and CDR2 SYDVKM. CDR3 length: 18 residues. The V gene end was trimmed by 6 bases and the J gene end by 4 bases; junction bases not matched to a gene: 17. CDR3 sequence (DNA): TGTGCCAGCAGACCACAGTTTACTAGCGGGAGAAAGGTATACGAGCAGTACTTC. It is translated as CASRPQFTSGRKVYEQYF.

This clonotype was detected ten times or more. The chain has TRBV25-1 and TRBJ2-6; tentatively, D is TRBD1 (6 bases). This CDR3 contains 15 residues. V was trimmed by 4 bases and J by 1 base, leaving 8 bases between them. The germline gives CDR1 MGHDK, CDR2 SYGVNS. The CDR3 DNA follows: TGTGCCAGCAGTGGAACAGGGTCTGGGGCCAACGTCCTGACTTTC. Its protein product is CASSGTGSGANVLTF.

The chain couples TRBV2 to TRBJ2-7; 8 nucleotides match TRBD2. The CDR3 has 12 residues. Germline CDR1 and CDR2: SNHLY and FYNNEI. Trimming at V came to 7 bases and at J to 6 bases, leaving 5 bases not matched to a gene. The CDR3 nucleotides are TGTGCCAGCATGGCAGCGGGAGTCGAGCAGTACTTC. Encoded protein: CASMAAGVEQYF.

Many counts were recorded for this clonotype. This chain connects TRBV12-3 or TRBV12-4 to TRBJ2-4; D unresolved. Trimming stripped 5 bases from V and 7 bases from J, with 15 bases between. The CDR3 extends over 14 amino acids. The CDR3 nucleotides read TGTGCCAGCAGTGAAACGACTGAAAATAACATTCAGTACTTC. Its translation: CASSETTENNIQYF.

This clonotype was seen only a few times. The V and J genes are TRBV15 and TRBJ1-2; D is uncertain. This CDR3 is 14 amino acids long. Germline V gene lookup returns CDR1 LNHNV and CDR2 YYDKDF (reference sequence). Trimming stripped 1 base from V and 3 bases from J, with 9 bases between. CDR3 nucleotide sequence: TGTGCCACCAGCAGAGTTCGGACGGACTATGGCTACACCTTC. This sequence encodes CATSRVRTDYGYTF.

The chain recombines TRBV28 with TRBJ1-1; no firm D call. Looked up from germline, CDR1 is MDHEN and CDR2 is SYDVKM. Trimming removed 8 bases at V and 4 bases at J, with 14 bases between. This CDR3 is built from 13 residues. The CDR3 DNA reads TGTGCCAGCGATACGACGATAGGCACTGAAGCTTTCTTT. Its protein product is CASDTTIGTEAFF.

This rearrangement joins TRBV7-3 to TRBJ2-2, with D possibly matching TRBD1 (5 bases). Between the trimmed V and J ends, which lost 4 bases and 0 bases, there was a span of 18 bases. Germline V gene lookup returns CDR1 SGHTA and CDR2 FQGTGA. The CDR3 consists of 18 residues. CDR3 region: CASSSLGGAAPNTGELFF. In DNA, the CDR3 is TGTGCCAGCAGCTCTCTGGGTGGGGCAGCCCCGAACACCGGGGAGCTGTTTTTT.

This clonotype was observed many times. V is TRBV2 and J is TRBJ2-5, with D perhaps matching TRBD2 (6 bases). This CDR3 has 13 residues. Between the trimmed V and J ends, which lost 6 bases and 2 bases, there was a span of 10 bases. The germline V gene encodes CDR1 SNHLY and CDR2 FYNNEI. The CDR3 DNA reads TGTGCCAGCAGCTTAGCGGAACAAGAGACCCAGTACTTC. It is translated as CASSLAEQETQYF.

This clonotype has ten or more counts. The chain uses TRBV2 and TRBJ1-5, with D possibly matching TRBD1 (5 bases). V lost 8 bases and J lost 0, with 11 bases in between. Germline values: CDR1 SNHLY, CDR2 FYNNEI. The CDR3 loop spans 14 amino acids. The CDR3 loop reads CASGGDYSNQPQHF. The CDR3 nucleotides read TGTGCCAGCGGGGGTGATTATAGCAATCAGCCCCAGCATTTT.

This chain links TRBV4-1 with TRBJ1-5; 8 nucleotides match TRBD1. Trimming took 4 bases from V and 5 from J; bases not matched to a gene: 7. This CDR3 is 15 amino acids long. Germline CDR1 is MGHRA and CDR2 is YSYEKL. CDR3 amino acids: CASSPMDRADQPQHF. The CDR3 DNA follows: TGCGCCAGCAGCCCTATGGACAGGGCTGATCAGCCCCAGCATTTT.

The table lists this clonotype with many counts. The chain links TRBV12-3 or TRBV12-4 to TRBJ2-5; D is perhaps TRBD2 (6 bases). The germline V and J ends were trimmed by 3 bases and 5 bases, with 28 bases remaining between them. CDR3 length: 19 residues. The CDR3 here is CASSFSNSGGGRGMETQYF. In DNA form, the CDR3 reads TGTGCCAGCAGTTTCTCCAATTCAGGTGGAGGACGGGGGATGGAGACCCAGTACTTC.

In its sample, this clonotype was seen many times. The rearrangement joins TRBV12-3 or TRBV12-4 to TRBJ1-2, with a possible D match to TRBD1 (5 bases). V lost 6 bases and J lost 2, with 13 bases in between. The CDR3 is 14 amino acids. The chain's CDR3 is CASSRGTANYGYTF. CDR3 nucleotide sequence: TGTGCCAGCAGCCGCGGGACGGCAAACTATGGCTACACCTTC.

This clonotype was recorded at least ten times. The V gene is TRBV12-3 or TRBV12-4, the J gene TRBJ1-2; a weak D match, TRBD1 (6 bases). This CDR3 has 16 residues. The V gene lost 5 bases and the J gene lost 4 bases, with 20 bases spanning the gap. The CDR3 here is CASSRLSGGGGYGYTF. As DNA, the CDR3 is TGTGCCAGCAGTCGCCTGAGCGGGGGAGGGGGCTATGGCTACACCTTC.

The table lists this clonotype with many counts. The chain combines TRBV19 with TRBJ2-7; TRBD1 or TRBD2 may be the D gene (6 bases each). V was trimmed by 2 bases and J by 4 bases, leaving 12 bases between them. CDR3 length: 14 amino acids. Germline V lookup: CDR1 LNHDA, CDR2 SQIVND (reference sequence). The CDR3 spells CASSIKGGGYEQYF. Here the CDR3 DNA reads TGTGCCAGTAGTATAAAAGGGGGAGGATACGAGCAGTACTTC.

This clonotype was observed at least ten times. The J gene is TRBJ1-1, the V gene TRBV27; D is possibly TRBD1 (6 bases). The CDR3 is made up of 14 amino acids. V was cut by 4 bases and J by 2 bases, with 11 bases left in between. Germline CDR1 and CDR2: MNHEY and SMNVEV (reference sequence). CDR3 sequence: CASSSPGQNTEAFF. DNA of the CDR3: TGTGCCAGCAGTTCCCCGGGACAAAACACTGAAGCTTTCTTT.

This clonotype was seen repeatedly, ten times or more. This chain uses TRBV7-6 with TRBJ1-5, with D unclear. Germline V CDR1 and CDR2: SGHVS, FNYEAQ. V lost 3 bases and J lost 5, with 5 bases in between. The CDR3 length is 12 residues. The CDR3 region has the DNA TGTGCCAGCAGCTTCCAAGATCAGCCCCAGCATTTT. Amino acids: CASSFQDQPQHF.

The J gene is TRBJ1-1, the V gene TRBV12-3 or TRBV12-4; D call uncertain. V gave up 3 bases and J gave up 6 bases, with 8 bases separating them. There are 12 residues in the CDR3. The CDR3 sequence: CASSFGTAEAFF. Written as DNA, the CDR3 is TGTGCCAGCAGTTTTGGTACAGCTGAAGCTTTCTTT.

The rearrangement uses TRBV12-3 or TRBV12-4 and TRBJ2-2; TRBD2 aligns across 7 bases. Trimming cost V 5 bases and J 5 bases; bases outside gene matches: 5. This CDR3 has 14 amino acids. CDR3 nucleotide sequence: TGTGCCAGCAGTCTCCAGGGACTAACCGGGGAGCTGTTTTTT. Translated: CASSLQGLTGELFF.

The chain employs TRBV6-2 or TRBV6-3 and TRBJ2-7; TRBD2 agrees at 8 bases. Germline-derived CDR1 and CDR2 are MNHEY and SVGEGT. CDR3 length: 15 amino acids. V lost 5 bases, J lost 4 bases, and 10 bases stayed unmatched. The CDR3 loop is CASSRGGLGDYEQYF. As DNA, the CDR3 is TGTGCCAGCAGTAGAGGGGGACTAGGGGATTACGAGCAGTACTTC.

Concerning this clonotype itself: No conserved phenylalanine or tryptophan is present at the end of the CDR3, so a read error is the likely explanation. CDR3 in DNA: TGCAGCGTGAAGAAGGACGGGACCTACGAGCAGTACCTC. It codes for CSVKKDGTYEQYL. The V and J genes are TRBV29-1 and TRBJ2-7; D is perhaps TRBD2 (5 bases). Trimming took off 6 bases at V and 2 bases at J, with 14 bases between the two ends. CDR3 size: 13 residues. Germline loops: CDR1 SQVTM, CDR2 ANQGSEA.

This clonotype occurred many times. The chain couples TRBV28 to TRBJ2-5, with 7 bases lining up with TRBD2. The CDR3 spans 15 residues. Germline V gives CDR1 MDHEN, CDR2 SYDVKM. V lost 2 bases, J lost 5 bases, and 8 bases stayed unmatched. DNA for the CDR3: TGTGCCAGCAGTTTAACGTGGGCGGGAGCCGAGACCCAGTACTTC. It specifies CASSLTWAGAETQYF.

The CDR3 reads CASSRGQVEGTYEQYF. The CDR3 DNA sequence: TGTGCCAGCAGCAGAGGGCAGGTCGAGGGTACCTACGAGCAGTACTTC. V gene TRBV11-1 combines with J gene TRBJ2-7, with D possibly being TRBD2 (5 bases). Germline V gene sequence: CDR1 SGHAT, CDR2 FQDESV (reference sequence). The CDR3 contains 16 residues. Trimming shortened V by 5 bases and J by 2 bases, and 19 bases separated the two germline ends.

This clonotype showed up many times. This rearrangement joins TRBV4-2 to TRBJ2-6; weak D call: TRBD2 (6 bases). Germline lookup yields CDR1 LGHNA and CDR2 YNFKEQ. With 4 bases removed from V and 0 bases from J, the gap between germline ends came to 16 bases. This CDR3 has 18 amino acids. The CDR3 protein is CASSLTGTSNSGANVLTF. As DNA, the CDR3 is TGTGCCAGCAGCCTGACCGGGACTTCGAACTCTGGGGCCAACGTCCTGACTTTC.

This clonotype turned up a few times. Relative to the germline gene, one junction end is altered; a read error may explain this. The rearrangement links TRBV11-2 to TRBJ2-5; D gene uncertain. In germline, CDR1 is SGHAT, CDR2 FQNNGV. CDR3 length: 13 amino acids. The CDR3 DNA is TGTGCCAGCAGCCTAGACAACCAAGAGACCCAGTACTTC. Translated, it gives CASSLDNQETQYF.

This clonotype was observed at least ten times. V usage is TRBV2 and J usage is TRBJ2-2; D is uncertain. Germline V gene lookup returns CDR1 SNHLY and CDR2 FYNNEI. Trimming pared 4 bases from V and 8 bases from J, leaving 23 bases between. CDR3 size: 17 residues. CDR3 in DNA: TGTGCCAGCAGTGCGTCCCAGCTCCGGATCGTATCAGGGGAGCTGTTTTTT. This translates into CASSASQLRIVSGELFF.

At least ten counts were recorded for this clonotype. This rearrangement joins TRBV6-5 to TRBJ2-7; 7 nucleotides align to TRBD2. V was pared by 0 bases and J by 4 bases, with 9 bases of the junction left unmatched. Germline loops: CDR1 MNHEY, CDR2 SVGAGI. CDR3 size: 16 residues. DNA for the CDR3: TGTGCCAGCAGTTACTCGGCTAGCGGACCCCTTTACGAGCAGTACTTC. It translates to CASSYSASGPLYEQYF.